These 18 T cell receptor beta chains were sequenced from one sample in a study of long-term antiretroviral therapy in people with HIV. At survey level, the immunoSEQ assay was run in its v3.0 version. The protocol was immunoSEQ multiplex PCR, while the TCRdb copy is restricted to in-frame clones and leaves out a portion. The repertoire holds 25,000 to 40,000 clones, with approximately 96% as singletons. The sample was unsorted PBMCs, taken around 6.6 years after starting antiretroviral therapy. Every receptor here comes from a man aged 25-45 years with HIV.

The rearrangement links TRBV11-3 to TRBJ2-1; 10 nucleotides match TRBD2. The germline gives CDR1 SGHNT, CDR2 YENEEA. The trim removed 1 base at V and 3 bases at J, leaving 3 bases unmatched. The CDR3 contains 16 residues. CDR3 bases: TGTGCCAGCAGCTTAGTAGGGACTAGCGACTACAATGAGCAGTTCTTC. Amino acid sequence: CASSLVGTSDYNEQFF.

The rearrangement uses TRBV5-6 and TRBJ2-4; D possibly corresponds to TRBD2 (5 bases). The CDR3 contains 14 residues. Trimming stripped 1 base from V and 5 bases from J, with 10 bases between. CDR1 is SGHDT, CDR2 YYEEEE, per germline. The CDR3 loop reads CASSLSGSENIQYF. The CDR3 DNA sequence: TGTGCCAGCAGCTTGTCGGGGAGCGAAAACATTCAGTACTTC.

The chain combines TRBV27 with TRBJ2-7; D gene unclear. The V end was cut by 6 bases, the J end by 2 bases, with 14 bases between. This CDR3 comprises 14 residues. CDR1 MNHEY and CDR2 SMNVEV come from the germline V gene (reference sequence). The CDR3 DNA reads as TGTGCCAGCAGCTCCCGGCACACCACCTACGAGCAGTACTTC. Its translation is CASSSRHTTYEQYF.

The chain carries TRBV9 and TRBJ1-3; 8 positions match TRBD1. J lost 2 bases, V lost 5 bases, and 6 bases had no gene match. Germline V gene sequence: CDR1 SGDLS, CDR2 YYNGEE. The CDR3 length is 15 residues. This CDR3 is CASRTGTGPGNTIYF. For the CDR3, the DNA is TGTGCCAGCAGGACCGGGACAGGACCTGGAAACACCATATATTTT.

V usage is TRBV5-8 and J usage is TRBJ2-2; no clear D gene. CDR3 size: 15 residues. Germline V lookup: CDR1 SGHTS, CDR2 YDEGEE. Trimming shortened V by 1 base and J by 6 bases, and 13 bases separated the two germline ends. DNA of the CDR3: TGTGCCAGCAGCTTGTGGCAGATTACACCCGGGGAGCTGTTTTTT. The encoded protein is CASSLWQITPGELFF.

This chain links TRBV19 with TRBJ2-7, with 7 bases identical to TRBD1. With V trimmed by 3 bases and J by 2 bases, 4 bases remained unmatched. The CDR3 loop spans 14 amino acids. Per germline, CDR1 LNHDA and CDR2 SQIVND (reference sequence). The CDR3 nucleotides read TGTGCCAGTAGTATCCGGGACAGTCCCTACGAGCAGTACTTC. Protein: CASSIRDSPYEQYF.

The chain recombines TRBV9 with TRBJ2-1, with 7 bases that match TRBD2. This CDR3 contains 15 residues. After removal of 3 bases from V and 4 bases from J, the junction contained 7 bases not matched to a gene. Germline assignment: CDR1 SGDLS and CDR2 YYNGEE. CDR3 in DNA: TGTGCCAGCAGCGCCATAGCGGGCCCGTACAATGAGCAGTTCTTC. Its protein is CASSAIAGPYNEQFF.

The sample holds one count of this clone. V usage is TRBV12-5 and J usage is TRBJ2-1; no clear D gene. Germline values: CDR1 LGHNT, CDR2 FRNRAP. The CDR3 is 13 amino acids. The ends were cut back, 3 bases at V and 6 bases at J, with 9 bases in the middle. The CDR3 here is CASGFWVGNEQFF. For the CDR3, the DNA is TGTGCTAGTGGTTTTTGGGTCGGCAATGAGCAGTTCTTC.

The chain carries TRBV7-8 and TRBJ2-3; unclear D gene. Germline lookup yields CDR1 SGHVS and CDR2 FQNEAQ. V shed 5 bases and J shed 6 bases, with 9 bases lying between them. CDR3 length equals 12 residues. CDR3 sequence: CASSITEDTQYF. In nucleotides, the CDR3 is TGTGCCAGCAGCATTACAGAGGATACGCAGTATTTT.

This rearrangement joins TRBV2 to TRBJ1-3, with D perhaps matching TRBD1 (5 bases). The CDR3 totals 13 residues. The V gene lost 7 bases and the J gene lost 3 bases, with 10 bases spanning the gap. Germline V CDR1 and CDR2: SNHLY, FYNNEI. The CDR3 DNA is TGTGCCAGCAAGGGGATTGTTGGAAACACCATATATTTT. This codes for CASKGIVGNTIYF. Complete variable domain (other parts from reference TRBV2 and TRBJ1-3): EPEVTQTPSHQVTQMGQEVILRCVPISNHLYFYWYRQILGQKVEFLVSFYNNEISEKSEIFDDQFSVERPDGSNFTLKIRSTKLEDSAMYFCASKGIVGNTIYFGEGSWLTVV.

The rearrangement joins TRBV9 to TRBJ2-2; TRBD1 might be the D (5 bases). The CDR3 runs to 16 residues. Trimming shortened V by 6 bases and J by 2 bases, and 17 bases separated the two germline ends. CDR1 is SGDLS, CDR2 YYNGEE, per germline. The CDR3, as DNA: TGTGCCAGCACCAAAATGGGGCAGGTTAACACCGGGGAGCTGTTTTTT. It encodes CASTKMGQVNTGELFF.

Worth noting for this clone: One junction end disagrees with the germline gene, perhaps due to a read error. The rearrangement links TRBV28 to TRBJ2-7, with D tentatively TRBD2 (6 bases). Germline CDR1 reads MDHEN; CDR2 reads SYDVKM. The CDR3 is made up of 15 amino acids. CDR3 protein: CASRTGELRVYERYF. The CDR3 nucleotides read TGTGCCAGCAGGACGGGAGAGTTGAGAGTGTACGAGCGGTACTTC.

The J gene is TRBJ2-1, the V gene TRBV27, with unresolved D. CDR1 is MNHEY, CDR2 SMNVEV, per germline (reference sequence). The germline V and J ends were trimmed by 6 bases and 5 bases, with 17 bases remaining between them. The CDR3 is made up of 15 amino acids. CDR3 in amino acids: CASSSTAVENNEQFF. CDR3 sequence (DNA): TGTGCCAGCAGCTCCACAGCCGTGGAAAACAATGAGCAGTTCTTC.

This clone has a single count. The CDR3 region is CASSLAQRGDAYNEQFF. The CDR3 nucleotides are TGCGCCAGCAGCTTGGCCCAACGGGGCGACGCCTACAATGAGCAGTTCTTC. The J gene is TRBJ2-1, the V gene TRBV5-1; D possibly matches TRBD1 or TRBD2 (5 bases each). V shed 0 bases and J shed 2 bases, with 15 bases lying between them. Germline V CDR1 and CDR2: SGHRS, YFSETQ. The CDR3 consists of 17 residues.

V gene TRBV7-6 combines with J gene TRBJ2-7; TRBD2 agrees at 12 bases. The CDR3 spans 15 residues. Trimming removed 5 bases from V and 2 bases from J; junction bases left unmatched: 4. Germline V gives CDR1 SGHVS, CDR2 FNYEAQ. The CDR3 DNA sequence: TGTGCCAGCAGCCGGACTAGCGGGGATCCCTACGAGCAGTACTTC. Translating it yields CASSRTSGDPYEQYF.

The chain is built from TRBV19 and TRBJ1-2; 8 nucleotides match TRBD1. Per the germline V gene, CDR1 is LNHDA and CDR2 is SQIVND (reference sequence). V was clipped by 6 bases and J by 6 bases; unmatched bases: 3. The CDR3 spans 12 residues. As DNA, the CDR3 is TGTGCCAGTAGGGGGACAGGAGATGGCTACACCTTC. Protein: CASRGTGDGYTF.

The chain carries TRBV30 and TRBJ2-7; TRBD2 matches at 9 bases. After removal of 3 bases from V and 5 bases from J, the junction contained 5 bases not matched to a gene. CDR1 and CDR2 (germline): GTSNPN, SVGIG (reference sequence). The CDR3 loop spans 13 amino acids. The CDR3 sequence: CAWSSGRQHEQYF. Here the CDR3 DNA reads TGTGCCTGGAGCAGCGGGAGGCAACACGAGCAGTACTTC.

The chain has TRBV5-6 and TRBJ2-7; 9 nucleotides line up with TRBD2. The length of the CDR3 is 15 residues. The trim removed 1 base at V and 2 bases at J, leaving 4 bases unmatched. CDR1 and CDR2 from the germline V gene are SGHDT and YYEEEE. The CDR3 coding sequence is TGTGCCAGCAGCTTGACCCTAGCGGGACCCTACGAGCAGTACTTC. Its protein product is CASSLTLAGPYEQYF. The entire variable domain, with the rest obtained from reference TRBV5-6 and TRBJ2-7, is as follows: DAGVTQSPTHLIKTRGQQVTLRCSPKSGHDTVSWYQQALGQGPQFIFQYYEEEERQRGNFPDRFSGHQFPNYSSELNVNALLLGDSALYLCASSLTLAGPYEQYFGPGTRLTVT.